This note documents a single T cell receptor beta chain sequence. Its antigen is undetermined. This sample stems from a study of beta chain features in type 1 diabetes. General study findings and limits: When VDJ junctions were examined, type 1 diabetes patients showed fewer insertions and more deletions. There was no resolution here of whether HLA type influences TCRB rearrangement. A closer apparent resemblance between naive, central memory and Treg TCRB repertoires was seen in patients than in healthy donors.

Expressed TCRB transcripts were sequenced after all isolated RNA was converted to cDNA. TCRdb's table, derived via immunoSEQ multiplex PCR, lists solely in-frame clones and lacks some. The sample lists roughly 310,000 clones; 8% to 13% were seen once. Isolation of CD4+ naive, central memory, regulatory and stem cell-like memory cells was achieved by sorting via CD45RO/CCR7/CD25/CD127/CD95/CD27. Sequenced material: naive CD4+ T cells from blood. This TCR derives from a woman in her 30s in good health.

CDR3 in DNA: TGTGCCAGCAGCGTGAGTCAGACACGAGGGCTTAATTCACCCCTCCACTTT. This gives the protein CASSVSQTRGLNSPLHF. The gene calls are TRBV9 and TRBJ1-6, with D unresolved. V gave up 2 bases and J gave up 6 bases, with 18 bases separating them. The germline V gene encodes CDR1 SGDLS and CDR2 YYNGEE. This CDR3 has 17 amino acids.